This T cell receptor beta chain appears in the sequencing data of a study of vaccination and CD4 T cells after COVID-19. By sample share, this clonotype is medium-sized. The antigen is undetermined. Trimming stripped 0 bases from V and 4 bases from J, with 12 bases between. CDR1 MNHEY and CDR2 SVGAGI come from the germline V gene. This CDR3 region has 15 residues. Cultured CD4+ T-cell DNA underwent Oncomine TCR Beta short-read sequencing. TCRdb redid the calling of the PCR reads with MiXCR, one entry per CDR3 protein. The top ten clones hold about 19% of a sample with about 18,000 distinct CDR3 sequences, more than 40% of them seen once. This sample's time point: late sampling 161 to 241 days after vaccination in a few convalescent patients. Treatment denoted: approximately nine-day PBMC culture with coronavirus spike peptide pools or control peptides (ViraFEST assay).

V and J are TRBV6-5 and TRBJ2-5; TRBD1 might be the D (6 bases). The sequences come from CD4+ T cells from blood, cultured in vitro, collected about 7 months after SARS-CoV-2 vaccination. The source of this sequence is a human donor who had recovered from COVID-19. CDR3 bases: TGTGCCAGCAGTTACTCAACAGGGAACCGAGAGACCCAGTACTTC. This sequence encodes CASSYSTGNRETQYF.